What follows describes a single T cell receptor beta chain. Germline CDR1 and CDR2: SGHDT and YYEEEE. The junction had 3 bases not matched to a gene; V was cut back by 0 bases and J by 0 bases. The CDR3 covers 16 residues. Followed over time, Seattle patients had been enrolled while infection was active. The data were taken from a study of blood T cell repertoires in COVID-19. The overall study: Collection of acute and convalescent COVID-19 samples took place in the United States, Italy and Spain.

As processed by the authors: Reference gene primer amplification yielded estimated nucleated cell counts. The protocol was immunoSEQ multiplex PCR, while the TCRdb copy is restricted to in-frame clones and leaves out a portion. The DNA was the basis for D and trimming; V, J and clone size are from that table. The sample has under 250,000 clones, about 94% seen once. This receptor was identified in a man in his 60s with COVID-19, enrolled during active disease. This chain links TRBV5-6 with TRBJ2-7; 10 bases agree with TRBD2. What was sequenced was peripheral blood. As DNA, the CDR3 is TGTGCCAGCAGCTTGGCTCCTAGCGGGAGCTCCTACGAGCAGTACTTC. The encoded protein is CASSLAPSGSSYEQYF.